This TCR beta chain was captured by sequencing in a study of cytomegalovirus exposure and HLA in healthy donors. Overall study findings and caveats: The authors later found most CMV-associated TCR beta chains appeared HLA-restricted.

The CDR3 has 15 residues. Germline trimming cut 5 bases from V and 3 bases from J; bases unmatched to any gene: 5. Germline-derived CDR1 and CDR2 are MNHEY and SMNVEV (reference sequence). In the PCR, 60 Vbeta and 13 Jbeta primers were used. Here immunoSEQ multiplex PCR was the method, and the copy in TCRdb shows in-frame clones only, minus some. The table has roughly 140,000 clones, around 66% seen once. A note on this clone: Its antigen is as yet unknown.

This TCR was sampled from a woman aged 25-40 years in good health and CMV-seropositive. Specimen: PBMCs. The rearrangement joins TRBV27 to TRBJ2-1; 9 bases are shared with TRBD2. The CDR3 nucleotides are TGTGCCAGCAGTATCATAGCGGGAGACTACAATGAGCAGTTCTTC. Encoded protein: CASSIIAGDYNEQFF.